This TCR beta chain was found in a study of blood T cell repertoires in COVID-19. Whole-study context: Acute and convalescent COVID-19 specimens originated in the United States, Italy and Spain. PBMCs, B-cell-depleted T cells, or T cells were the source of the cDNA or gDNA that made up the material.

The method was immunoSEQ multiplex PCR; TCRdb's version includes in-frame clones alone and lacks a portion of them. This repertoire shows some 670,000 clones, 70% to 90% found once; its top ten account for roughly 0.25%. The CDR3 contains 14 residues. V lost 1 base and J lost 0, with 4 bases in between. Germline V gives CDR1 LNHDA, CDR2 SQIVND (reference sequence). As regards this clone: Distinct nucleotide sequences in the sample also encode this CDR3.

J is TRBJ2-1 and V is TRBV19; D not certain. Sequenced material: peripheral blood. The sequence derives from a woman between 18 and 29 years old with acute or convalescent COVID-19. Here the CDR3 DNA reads TGTGCCAGTAGTATAGGAGACTCCTACAATGAGCAGTTCTTC. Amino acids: CASSIGDSYNEQFF. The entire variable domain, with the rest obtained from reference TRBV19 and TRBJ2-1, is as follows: DGGITQSPKYLFRKEGQNVTLSCEQNLNHDAMYWYRQDPGQGLRLIYYSQIVNDFQKGDIAEGYSVSREKKESFPLTVTSAQKNPTAFYLCASSIGDSYNEQFFGPGTRLTVL.